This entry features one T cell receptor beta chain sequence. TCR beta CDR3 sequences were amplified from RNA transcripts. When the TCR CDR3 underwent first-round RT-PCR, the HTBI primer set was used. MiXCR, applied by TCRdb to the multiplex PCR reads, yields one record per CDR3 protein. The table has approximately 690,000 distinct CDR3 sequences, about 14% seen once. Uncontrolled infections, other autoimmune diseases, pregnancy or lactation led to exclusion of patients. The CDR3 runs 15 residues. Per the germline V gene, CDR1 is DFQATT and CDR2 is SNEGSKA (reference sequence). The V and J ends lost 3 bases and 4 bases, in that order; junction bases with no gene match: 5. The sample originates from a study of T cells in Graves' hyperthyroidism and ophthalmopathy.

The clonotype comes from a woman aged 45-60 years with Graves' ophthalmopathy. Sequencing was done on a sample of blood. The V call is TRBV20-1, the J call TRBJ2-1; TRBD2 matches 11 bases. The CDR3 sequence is CSARRLAGLYNEQFF. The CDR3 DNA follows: TGCAGTGCTAGGCGACTAGCGGGACTATACAATGAGCAGTTCTTC.